This entry lists 7 T cell receptor beta chains sequenced from one sample in a study of OX40 agonist ivuxolimab in advanced cancers. Sequenced by immunoSEQ multiplex PCR; TCRdb stores in-frame clones only, minus some. The profile shows about 46,000 clones, roughly 88% of them singletons. The specimen was CD4+ or CD8+ T cells sorted from blood, collected in a trial of the OX40 agonist ivuxolimab. All receptors come from an adult with an advanced solid tumor such as melanoma, head and neck, liver or kidney cancer.

The CDR3 protein is CASSYGVSTDTQYF. The CDR3 nucleotides are TGTGCCAGCAGTTACGGAGTAAGCACAGATACGCAGTATTTT. The chain couples TRBV6-5 to TRBJ2-3; D is ambiguous. Trimming removed 2 bases from V and 0 bases from J, with 6 bases in between. Germline assignment: CDR1 MNHEY and CDR2 SVGAGI. This CDR3 comprises 14 residues.

The rearrangement uses TRBV11-3 and TRBJ1-1, with TRBD1 matching 8 bases. This CDR3 comprises 14 residues. J was trimmed by 12 bases and V by 2 bases; bases with no gene match: 11. The germline gives CDR1 SGHNT, CDR2 YENEEA. CDR3: CASSLRGTGGGTFF. Here the CDR3 DNA reads TGTGCCAGCAGCTTACGTGGGACAGGAGGGGGGACTTTCTTT.

This clone was seen just once. The chain couples TRBV9 to TRBJ2-7, with TRBD2 matching over 16 bases. V trimming: 4 bases; J trimming: 5 bases; junction bases outside the gene matches: 18. CDR3 length: 20 amino acids. CDR1 is SGDLS and CDR2 is YYNGEE in the germline V gene. For the CDR3, the DNA is TGTGCCAGCAGCACCCCTACCGGGACTAGCGGGAGGGTCCTACTGAACGAGCAGTACTTC. Its protein is CASSTPTGTSGRVLLNEQYF.

The chain combines TRBV10-1 with TRBJ2-7, with a possible D match to TRBD1 (6 bases). The CDR3 extends over 13 amino acids. Looked up from germline, CDR1 is WNHNN and CDR2 is SYGVQD (reference sequence). V was cut by 6 bases and J by 3 bases, with 12 bases left in between. The CDR3 DNA reads as TGCGCCAGCAGCAGGGGAGTAGGCTACGAGCAGTACTTC. Translation gives CASSRGVGYEQYF.

This chain joins TRBV11-1 and TRBJ2-3; 9 bases are shared with TRBD1. V lost 2 bases, J lost 5 bases, and 5 bases stayed unmatched. The CDR3 has 15 amino acids. Per the germline V gene, CDR1 is SGHAT and CDR2 is FQDESV (reference sequence). The CDR3 DNA is TGTGCCAGCAGCTTACAGGGACAGGGCATAGATACGCAGTATTTT. Protein sequence: CASSLQGQGIDTQYF.

In regard to this clone: A far larger clone is off by one base, so a read error is likely. The chain has TRBV15 and TRBJ2-7, with a possible D match to TRBD2 (6 bases). This CDR3 spans 14 amino acids. The V and J ends lost 5 bases and 7 bases respectively, with 18 bases between them. CDR1 and CDR2 from the germline V gene are LNHNV and YYDKDF (reference sequence). The CDR3 protein is CATSSGSAYNEQYF. CDR3 DNA: TGTGCCACCAGCTCCGGGAGTGCCTACAATGAGCAGTACTTC.

V gene TRBV9 combines with J gene TRBJ2-2; D assignment may be TRBD1 or TRBD2 (6 bases each). The CDR3 extends over 15 amino acids. CDR1 is SGDLS and CDR2 is YYNGEE in the germline V gene. V lost 0 bases to trimming and J lost 2 bases, with 8 bases between them. Written as DNA, the CDR3 is TGTGCCAGCAGCGTAGAGGGGGGTAACACCGGGGAGCTGTTTTTT. Its protein product is CASSVEGGNTGELFF.